These 19 T cell receptor beta chains share one sample of origin, sequenced in a study of vaccination effects on CD4 cells after COVID-19. The ViraFEST assay expanded antigen-specific CD4+ T cells with viral peptide pools before sequencing. Isolating CD4+ T cells followed more than 9 days of culture. Absence of prior SARS-CoV-2 infection characterized the vaccine recipients, who showed negative nucleocapsid antibodies. Only in-frame clones appear in the TCRdb table, and some are missing; sequencing was by immunoSEQ multiplex PCR. The sample has 55,000 to 75,000 clones; around 72% are singletons. Their recognized antigens are unknown. The specimen comprised CD4+ T cells from PBMCs cultured with HCoV-OC43 spike peptides, sampled before COVID-19 vaccination. The subset was: HCoV-OC43 spike overlapping peptide pool stimulation. These receptors all stem from a human donor who received a COVID-19 vaccine.

The rearrangement joins TRBV12-3 or TRBV12-4 to TRBJ1-1; D gene unclear. V lost 6 bases, J lost 5 bases, and 10 bases lay in between. The CDR3 spans 12 residues. The CDR3 spells CASSPWGTEAFF. In DNA, the CDR3 is TGTGCCAGCAGCCCGTGGGGAACTGAAGCTTTCTTT.

CDR3 nucleotide sequence: TGTGCCAGTAGTGACCCTATGGCGGGGGGATACAATGAGCAGTTCTTC. Amino acids: CASSDPMAGGYNEQFF. V is TRBV19 and J is TRBJ2-1; 8 bases map to TRBD2. Per germline, CDR1 LNHDA and CDR2 SQIVND (reference sequence). The CDR3 is 16 amino acids. J gave up 4 bases and V 5 bases, and 10 bases lay outside the gene matches.

The V gene is TRBV12-3 or TRBV12-4, the J gene TRBJ1-3; D call uncertain. The CDR3 is made up of 13 amino acids. V lost 9 bases, J lost 1 base, and 10 bases lay in between. CDR3 sequence reads: CASNKNSGNTIYF. The CDR3, as DNA: TGTGCCAGTAACAAGAATTCTGGAAACACCATATATTTT.

This clone was observed once. The chain links TRBV24-1 to TRBJ1-2; TRBD1 might be the D (6 bases). The germline V gene encodes CDR1 KGHDR and CDR2 SFDVKD. The V end was cut by 1 base, the J end by 4 bases, with 9 bases between. This CDR3 region has 14 residues. CDR3 sequence: CATSDFAGVYGYTF. Here the CDR3 DNA reads TGTGCCACCAGTGATTTTGCAGGGGTCTATGGCTACACCTTC.

This clone has just a few counts. V and J are TRBV6-6 and TRBJ1-5; D uncertain. CDR3 length: 11 residues. V lost 4 bases to trimming and J lost 4 bases, with 2 bases between them. CDR1 and CDR2 (germline): MNHNY, SVGAGI (reference sequence). For the CDR3, the DNA is TGTGCCAGCAGTTCAAATCAGCCCCAGCATTTT. Translation: CASSSNQPQHF.

The V call is TRBV7-2, the J call TRBJ2-1; 7 bases are a match to TRBD1. This CDR3 comprises 16 residues. CDR1 is SGHTA, CDR2 FQGNSA, per germline. J lost 0 bases, V lost 5 bases, and 7 bases had no gene match. The CDR3: CASSPPGQSSYNEQFF. CDR3 DNA sequence: TGTGCCAGCAGCCCCCCGGGACAGAGCTCCTACAATGAGCAGTTCTTC. Combining the CDR3 with reference TRBV7-2 and TRBJ2-1 gives the whole variable domain GAGVSQSPSNKVTEKGKDVELRCDPISGHTALYWYRQSLGQGLEFLIYFQGNSAPDKSGLPSDRFSAERTGGSVSTLTIQRTQQEDSAVYLCASSPPGQSSYNEQFFGPGTRLTVL.

The chain joins TRBV7-2 to TRBJ1-1; tentatively, D is TRBD1 (6 bases). Germline CDR1 and CDR2: SGHTA and FQGNSA. V was trimmed by 4 bases and J by 6 bases, leaving 15 bases between them. The CDR3 is 14 residues long. CDR3 loop: CASSSRGGRSEAFF. The CDR3 DNA follows: TGTGCCAGCAGCTCGAGGGGGGGGAGGTCTGAAGCTTTCTTT.

V and J are TRBV9 and TRBJ2-2, with 9 nucleotides matching TRBD2. Germline CDR1 reads SGDLS; CDR2 reads YYNGEE. V dropped 4 bases and J dropped 9; count of bases not matched to a gene: 4. The length of the CDR3 is 13 residues. The CDR3 coding sequence is TGTGCCAGCAGCCGGCGGGGGGGCCGGGAGCTGTTTTTT. Translating gives CASSRRGGRELFF.

This chain links TRBV24-1 with TRBJ1-2; D not certain. Trimming stripped 3 bases from V and 2 bases from J, with 6 bases between. The V gene's germline CDR1 is KGHDR and CDR2 SFDVKD. CDR3 length: 13 amino acids. The CDR3 sequence: CATSDPKNYGYTF. In DNA form, the CDR3 reads TGTGCCACCAGTGATCCCAAGAACTATGGCTACACCTTC.

The rearrangement joins TRBV24-1 to TRBJ2-1; D possibly matches TRBD1 or TRBD2 (6 bases each). Germline assignment: CDR1 KGHDR and CDR2 SFDVKD. CDR3 size: 17 residues. Trimming stripped 6 bases from V and 0 bases from J, with 17 bases between. DNA of the CDR3: TGTGCCACCAGTTTTATGAGGGGGGAAAGCTCCTACAATGAGCAGTTCTTC. As protein: CATSFMRGESSYNEQFF.

This chain links TRBV5-1 with TRBJ2-5; a weak D match, TRBD2 (5 bases). V lost 0 bases to trimming and J lost 1 base, with 10 bases between them. This CDR3 spans 15 amino acids. Germline V CDR1 and CDR2: SGHRS, YFSETQ. CDR3 nucleotides: TGCGCCAGCAGCTTGGTCCCAACTAGCCAAGAGACCCAGTACTTC. It is translated as CASSLVPTSQETQYF. Full variable domain (outside the CDR3, taken from reference TRBV5-1 and TRBJ2-5): KAGVTQTPRYLIKTRGQQVTLSCSPISGHRSVSWYQQTPGQGLQFLFEYFSETQRNKGNFPGRFSGRQFSNSRSEMNVSTLELGDSALYLCASSLVPTSQETQYFGPGTRLLVL.

The chain employs TRBV24-1 and TRBJ1-5; D is undetermined. Germline CDR1 and CDR2: KGHDR and SFDVKD. The CDR3 has 13 amino acids. Trimming removed 4 bases at V and 9 bases at J, with 12 bases between. The CDR3 region has the DNA TGTGCCACCAGTGACCCCGGAGGGTGGCCCCAGCATTTT. Translating it yields CATSDPGGWPQHF.

The gene calls are TRBV6-1 and TRBJ2-2; 8 nucleotides align to TRBD1. V lost 7 bases to trimming and J lost 1 base; unmatched junction nucleotides: 5. There are 15 residues in the CDR3. Germline V gene sequence: CDR1 MNHNS, CDR2 SASEGT. CDR3 DNA: TGTGCCAGCACCACGACAGGGGTGAACACCGGGGAGCTGTTTTTT. Encoded protein: CASTTTGVNTGELFF.

This sequence joins TRBV20-1 and TRBJ2-7; D possibly matches TRBD1 or TRBD2 (5 bases each). This CDR3 spans 11 amino acids. Between the trimmed V and J ends, which lost 6 bases and 4 bases, there was a span of 10 bases. Germline CDR1 and CDR2: DFQATT and SNEGSKA (reference sequence). The CDR3 coding sequence is TGCAGTGCGGGACGGTCTTACGAGCAGTACGTC. It translates to CSAGRSYEQYV.

The chain has TRBV15 and TRBJ2-3, with 9 nucleotides matching TRBD1. The CDR3 sequence is 14 residues long. Germline-derived CDR1 and CDR2 are LNHNV and YYDKDF (reference sequence). With 9 bases clipped from V and 1 base from J, the junction kept 5 bases outside the gene matches. As DNA, the CDR3 is TGTGCCACTAACAGGGGGCGAGGCACAGATACGCAGTATTTT. Its protein product is CATNRGRGTDTQYF.

The chain joins TRBV7-2 to TRBJ2-1, with D hard to call. The length of the CDR3 is 15 residues. CDR1 is SGHTA, CDR2 FQGNSA, per germline. V was shortened by 7 bases and J by 2 bases, with 15 bases between the two germline ends. Here the CDR3 reads CASIRYPAPYNEQFF. In DNA form, the CDR3 reads TGTGCCAGCATCAGATACCCGGCTCCCTACAATGAGCAGTTCTTC.

V usage is TRBV5-4 and J usage is TRBJ2-3; D is unresolved. Trimming left V 4 bases short and J 1 base short, with 10 bases between. This CDR3 is built from 14 residues. CDR1 and CDR2 (germline): SGHNT, YYREEE (reference sequence). CDR3 nucleotides: TGTGCCAGCAGCCCGGCAAGAGGCACAGATACGCAGTATTTT. This gives the protein CASSPARGTDTQYF.

This chain joins TRBV6-5 and TRBJ1-1; 7 bases match TRBD1. The CDR3 covers 14 residues. The V and J ends lost 5 bases and 5 bases, in that order; junction bases with no gene match: 8. Germline-derived CDR1 and CDR2 are MNHEY and SVGAGI. CDR3 sequence reads: CASSRGGRGTEAFF. DNA for the CDR3: TGTGCCAGCAGTAGAGGGGGCAGGGGGACTGAAGCTTTCTTT.

This clone was counted between two and nine times. J is TRBJ2-7 and V is TRBV6-2 or TRBV6-3, with 9 nucleotides matching TRBD2. Germline CDR1 reads MNHEY; CDR2 reads SVGEGT. The CDR3 contains 14 residues. V dropped 4 bases and J dropped 2; count of bases not matched to a gene: 3. The CDR3 DNA follows: TGTGCCAGCAGTTTGACTAGCGGAACCTACGAGCAGTACGTC. Residues: CASSLTSGTYEQYV.